A single TCR beta chain is shown here with its context. From germline, CDR1 is SGHAT and CDR2 FQNNGV. V lost 4 bases to trimming and J lost 4 bases, with 13 bases between them. The CDR3 spans 15 residues. The sample comes from a study of blood T cell dynamics during melanoma immunotherapy. Every bulk PBMC sample received the same 350 ng of DNA. Method: immunoSEQ multiplex PCR; TCRdb's copy keeps in-frame clones and lacks some. The sample gives roughly 15,000 clones, approximately 87% of which show up once; about 4.6% is in the top ten. Time point reported: pre-treatment baseline. Blood was drawn before treatment and at week 3 after checkpoint blockade. Response was assessed by RECIST 1.1 at 12 weeks, except two rapid progressors. No patient had earlier systemic cancer treatment, concurrent immunosuppressants, or another active cancer.

The J gene is TRBJ2-2, the V gene TRBV11-2, with TRBD2 as a possible D gene (7 bases). The sequence came from a human donor with melanoma. The material sequenced was blood, taken from a patient treated with checkpoint blockade. The CDR3 sequence is CASSSRGASTGELFF. CDR3 nucleotide sequence: TGTGCCAGCAGCTCCCGGGGGGCGTCCACCGGGGAGCTGTTTTTT.